This TCR beta chain emerged from a study of CD8 T cells in ankylosing spondylitis. Study-wide points: Typical of ankylosing spondylitis blood, it appeared, was a TCR beta motif of seven to nine highly homologous variants.

This clonotype was picked up a small number of times. Its antigen is currently unknown. Germline assignment: CDR1 DFQATT and CDR2 SNEGSKA (reference sequence). This CDR3 spans 15 amino acids. V lost 6 bases, J lost 9 bases, and 13 bases stayed unmatched. TCRdb passed the 5' RACE reads through MiXCR, listing each CDR3 protein once. In the table there are about 800,000 distinct CDR3 sequences, 12% of which are singletons. This chain links TRBV20-1 with TRBJ2-1; 11 positions agree with TRBD2. The sequencing input was blood, either unsorted or a sorted T cell fraction (not recorded which). This clonotype originated in a male donor with ankylosing spondylitis. The CDR3 nucleotides are TGCAGTGCCCTCGGGGTAGCGGGAGGGCCGGGTGAGCAGTTCTTC. Translation gives CSALGVAGGPGEQFF.